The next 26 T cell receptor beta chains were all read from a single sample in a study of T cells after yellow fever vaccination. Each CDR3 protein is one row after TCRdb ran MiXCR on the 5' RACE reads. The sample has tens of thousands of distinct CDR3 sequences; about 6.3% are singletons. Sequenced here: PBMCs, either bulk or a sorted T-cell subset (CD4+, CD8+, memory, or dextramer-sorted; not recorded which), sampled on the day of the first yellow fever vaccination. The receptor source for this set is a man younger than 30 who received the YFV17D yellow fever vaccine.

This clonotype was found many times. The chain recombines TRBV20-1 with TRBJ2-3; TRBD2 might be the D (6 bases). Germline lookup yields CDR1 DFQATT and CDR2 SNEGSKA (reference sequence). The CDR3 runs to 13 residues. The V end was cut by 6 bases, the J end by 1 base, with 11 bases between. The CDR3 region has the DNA TGCAGTGCCAAGGGACTTGGCACAGATACGCAGTATTTT. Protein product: CSAKGLGTDTQYF.

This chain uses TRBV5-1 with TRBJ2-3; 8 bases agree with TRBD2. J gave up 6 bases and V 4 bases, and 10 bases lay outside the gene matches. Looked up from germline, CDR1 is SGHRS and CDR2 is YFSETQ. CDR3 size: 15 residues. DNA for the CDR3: TGCGCCAGCAGCCCCCGTGGCGGGGGGATCGATACGCAGTATTTT. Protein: CASSPRGGGIDTQYF.

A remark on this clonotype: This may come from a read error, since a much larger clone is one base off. The CDR3 sequence is CATSSGSQAFF. CDR3 bases: TGTGCCACCAGTTCGGGGTCGCAGGCCTTCTTT. This chain connects TRBV12-3 or TRBV12-4 to TRBJ1-1; the D is unclear. The CDR3 is 11 residues long.

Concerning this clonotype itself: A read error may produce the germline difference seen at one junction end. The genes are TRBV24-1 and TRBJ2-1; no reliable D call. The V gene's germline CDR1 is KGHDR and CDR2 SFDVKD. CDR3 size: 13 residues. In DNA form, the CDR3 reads TGTGCCACCAGTGATGCCGCAGGTGGTGAGCACTTCTTC. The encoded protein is CATSDAAGGEHFF.

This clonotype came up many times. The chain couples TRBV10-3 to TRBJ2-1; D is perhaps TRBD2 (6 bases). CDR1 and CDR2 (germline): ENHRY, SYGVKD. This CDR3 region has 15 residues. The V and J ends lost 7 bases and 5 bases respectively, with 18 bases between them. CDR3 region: CAIKGSGAENNEQFF. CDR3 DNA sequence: TGTGCCATCAAGGGTAGCGGCGCGGAAAACAATGAGCAGTTCTTC.

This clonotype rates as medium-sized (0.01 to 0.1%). CDR3 region: CASSRDYGAKNIQYF. The CDR3 bases are TGTGCCAGCAGCAGGGACTACGGGGCCAAAAACATTCAGTACTTC. The chain couples TRBV7-2 to TRBJ2-4; 7 bases fit TRBD2. The CDR3 spans 15 residues. The V gene end was trimmed by 5 bases and the J gene end by 1 base; junction bases not matched to a gene: 5. Germline assignment: CDR1 SGHTA and CDR2 FQGNSA.

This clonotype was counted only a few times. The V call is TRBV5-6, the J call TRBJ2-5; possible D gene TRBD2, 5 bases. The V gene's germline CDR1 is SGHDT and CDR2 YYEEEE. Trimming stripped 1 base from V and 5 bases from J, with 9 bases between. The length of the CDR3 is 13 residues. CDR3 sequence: CASSLTSVETQYF. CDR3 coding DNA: TGTGCCAGCAGCTTGACTAGTGTGGAGACCCAGTACTTC.

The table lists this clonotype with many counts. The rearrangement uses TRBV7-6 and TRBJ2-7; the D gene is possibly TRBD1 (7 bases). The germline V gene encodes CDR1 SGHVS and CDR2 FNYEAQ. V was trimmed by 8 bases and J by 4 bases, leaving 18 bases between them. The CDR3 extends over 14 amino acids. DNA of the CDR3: TGTGCCAGCTTGGAGGGTCCGACAGGGTACGAGCAGTACTTC. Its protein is CASLEGPTGYEQYF. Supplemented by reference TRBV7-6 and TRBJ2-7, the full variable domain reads GAGVSQSPRYKVTKRGQDVALRCDPISGHVSLYWYRQALGQGPEFLTYFNYEAQQDKSGLPNDRFSAERPEGSISTLTIQRTEQRDSAMYRCASLEGPTGYEQYFGPGTRLTVT.

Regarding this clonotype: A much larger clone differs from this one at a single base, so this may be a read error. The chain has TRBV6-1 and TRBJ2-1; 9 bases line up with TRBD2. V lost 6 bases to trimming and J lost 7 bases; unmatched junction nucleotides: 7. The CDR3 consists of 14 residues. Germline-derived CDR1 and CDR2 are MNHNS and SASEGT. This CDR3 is CASRSGGTGNEQFF. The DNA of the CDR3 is TGTGCCAGCAGAAGCGGGGGGACCGGTAATGAGCAGTTCTTC.

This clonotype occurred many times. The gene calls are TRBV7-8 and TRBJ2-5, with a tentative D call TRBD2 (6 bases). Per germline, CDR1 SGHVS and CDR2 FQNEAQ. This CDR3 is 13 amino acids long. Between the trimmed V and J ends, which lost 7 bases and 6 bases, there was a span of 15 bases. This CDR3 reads CASTQRRGKTQYF. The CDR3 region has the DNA TGTGCCAGCACCCAGCGGCGGGGAAAGACCCAGTACTTC.

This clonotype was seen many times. The CDR3 loop reads CASSSSVTELASSTGELFF. The CDR3 bases are TGCGCCAGCAGTAGTAGTGTGACCGAACTAGCCTCGAGCACCGGGGAGCTGTTTTTT. V is TRBV5-1 and J is TRBJ2-2; D perhaps matches TRBD2 (6 bases). Trimming shortened V by 5 bases and J by 4 bases, and 27 bases separated the two germline ends. Germline CDR1 is SGHRS and CDR2 is YFSETQ. The CDR3 contains 19 residues.

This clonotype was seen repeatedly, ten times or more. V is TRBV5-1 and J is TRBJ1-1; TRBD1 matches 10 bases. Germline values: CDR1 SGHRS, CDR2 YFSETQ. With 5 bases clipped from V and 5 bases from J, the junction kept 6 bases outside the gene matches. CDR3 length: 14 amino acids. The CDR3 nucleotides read TGCGCCAGCAGAGCTGACAGGGGGCTAACTGAAGCTTTCTTT. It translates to CASRADRGLTEAFF.

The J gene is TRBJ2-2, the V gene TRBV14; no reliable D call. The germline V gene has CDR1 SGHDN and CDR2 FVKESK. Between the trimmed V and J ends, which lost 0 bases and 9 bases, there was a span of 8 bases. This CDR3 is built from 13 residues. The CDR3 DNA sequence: TGTGCCAGCAGCCAAGATCTCGCCCGGGAGCTGTTTTTT. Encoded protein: CASSQDLARELFF.

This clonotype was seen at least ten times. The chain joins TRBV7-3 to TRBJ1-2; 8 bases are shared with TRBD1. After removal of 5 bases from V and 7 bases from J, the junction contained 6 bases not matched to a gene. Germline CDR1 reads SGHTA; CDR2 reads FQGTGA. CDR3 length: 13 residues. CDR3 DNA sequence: TGTGCCAGCAGCACCCCAGGGGGCGTTGGCTACACCTTC. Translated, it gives CASSTPGGVGYTF.

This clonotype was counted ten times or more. Here the CDR3 reads CASSFPFSGGTDTQYF. DNA of the CDR3: TGTGCCAGCAGTTTCCCTTTCAGCGGGGGCACAGATACGCAGTATTTT. The rearrangement links TRBV27 to TRBJ2-3; 7 bases are a match to TRBD2. CDR1 and CDR2 (germline): MNHEY, SMNVEV (reference sequence). The CDR3 sequence is 16 residues long. Germline trimming cut 3 bases from V and 1 base from J; bases unmatched to any gene: 7.

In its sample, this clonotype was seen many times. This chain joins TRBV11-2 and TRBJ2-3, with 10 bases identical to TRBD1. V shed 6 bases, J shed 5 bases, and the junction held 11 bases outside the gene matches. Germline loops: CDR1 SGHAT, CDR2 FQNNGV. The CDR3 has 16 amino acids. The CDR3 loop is CASRMGQGMKGDTQYF. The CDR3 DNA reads TGTGCCAGCAGGATGGGACAGGGGATGAAAGGAGATACGCAGTATTTT.

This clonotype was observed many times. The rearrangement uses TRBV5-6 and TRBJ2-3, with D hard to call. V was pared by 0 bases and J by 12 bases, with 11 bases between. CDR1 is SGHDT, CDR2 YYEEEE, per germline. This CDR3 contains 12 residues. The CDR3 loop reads CASSLGPRSQYF. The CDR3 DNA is TGTGCCAGCAGCTTGGGACCCCGCAGTCAGTATTTT.

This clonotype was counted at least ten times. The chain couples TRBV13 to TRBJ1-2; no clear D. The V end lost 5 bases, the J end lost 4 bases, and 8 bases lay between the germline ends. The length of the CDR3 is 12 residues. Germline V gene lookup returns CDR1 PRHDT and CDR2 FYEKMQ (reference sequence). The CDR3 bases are TGTGCCAGCAGCGTGACCGGCTATGGCTACACCTTC. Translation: CASSVTGYGYTF.

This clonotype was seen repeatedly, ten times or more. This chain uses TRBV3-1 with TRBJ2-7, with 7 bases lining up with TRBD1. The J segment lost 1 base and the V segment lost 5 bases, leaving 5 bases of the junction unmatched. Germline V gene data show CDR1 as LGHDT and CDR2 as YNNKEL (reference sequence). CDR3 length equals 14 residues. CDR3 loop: CASSYWTGSYEQYF. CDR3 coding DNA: TGTGCCAGCAGCTACTGGACAGGATCCTACGAGCAGTACTTC.

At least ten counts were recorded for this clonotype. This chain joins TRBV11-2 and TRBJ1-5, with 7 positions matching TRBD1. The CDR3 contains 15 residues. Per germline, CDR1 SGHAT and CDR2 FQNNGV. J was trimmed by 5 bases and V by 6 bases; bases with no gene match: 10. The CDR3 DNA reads TGTGCCAGCAGTTCCCGGGGGGGACAGCATCAGCCCCAGCATTTT. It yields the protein CASSSRGGQHQPQHF. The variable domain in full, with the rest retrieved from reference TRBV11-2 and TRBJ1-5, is EAGVAQSPRYKIIEKRQSVAFWCNPISGHATLYWYQQILGQGPKLLIQFQNNGVVDDSQLPKDRFSAERLKGVDSTLKIQPAKLEDSAVYLCASSSRGGQHQPQHFGDGTRLSIL.

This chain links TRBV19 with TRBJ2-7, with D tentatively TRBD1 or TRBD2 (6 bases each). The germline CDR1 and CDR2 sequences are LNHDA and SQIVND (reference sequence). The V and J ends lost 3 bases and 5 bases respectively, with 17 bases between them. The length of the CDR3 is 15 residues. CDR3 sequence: CASSIGWGASHEQYF. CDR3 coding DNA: TGTGCCAGTAGTATCGGTTGGGGGGCGAGCCACGAGCAGTACTTC.

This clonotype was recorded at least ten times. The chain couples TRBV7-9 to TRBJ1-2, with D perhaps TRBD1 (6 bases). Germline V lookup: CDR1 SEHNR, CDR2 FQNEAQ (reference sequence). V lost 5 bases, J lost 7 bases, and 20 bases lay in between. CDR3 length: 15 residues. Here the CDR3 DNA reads TGTGCCAGCAGCAAACAAGGGACACATCGTTTTGGCTACACCTTC. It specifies CASSKQGTHRFGYTF.

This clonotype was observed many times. The CDR3 region is CASSHSRNTIYF. CDR3 DNA: TGTGCCAGCAGCCATAGTCGAAACACCATATATTTT. The rearrangement joins TRBV4-2 to TRBJ1-3, with unresolved D. Trimming took 3 bases from V and 5 from J, leaving 5 bases between them. The CDR3 runs to 12 residues. Germline V gene sequence: CDR1 LGHNA, CDR2 YNFKEQ.

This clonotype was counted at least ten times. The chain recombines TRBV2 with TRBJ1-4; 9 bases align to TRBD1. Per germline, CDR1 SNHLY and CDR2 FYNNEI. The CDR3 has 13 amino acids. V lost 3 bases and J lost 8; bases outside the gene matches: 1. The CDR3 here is CASSDGTGEKLFF. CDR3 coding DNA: TGTGCCAGCAGTGACGGGACAGGGGAAAAACTGTTTTTT.

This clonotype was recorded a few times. CDR3 loop: CASGSGAAQYF. CDR3 DNA sequence: TGTGCTAGTGGCTCCGGGGCGGCCCAGTACTTC. The V call is TRBV12-5, the J call TRBJ2-5, with D possibly being TRBD1 or TRBD2 (5 bases each). The germline CDR1 and CDR2 sequences are LGHNT and FRNRAP. Trimming pared 6 bases from V and 9 bases from J, leaving 11 bases between. The CDR3 totals 11 residues. Variable domain in full (rest from reference TRBV12-5 and TRBJ2-5): DARVTQTPRHKVTEMGQEVTMRCQPILGHNTVFWYRQTMMQGLELLAYFRNRAPLDDSGMPKDRFSAEMPDATLATLKIQPSEPRDSAVYFCASGSGAAQYFGPGTRLLVL.

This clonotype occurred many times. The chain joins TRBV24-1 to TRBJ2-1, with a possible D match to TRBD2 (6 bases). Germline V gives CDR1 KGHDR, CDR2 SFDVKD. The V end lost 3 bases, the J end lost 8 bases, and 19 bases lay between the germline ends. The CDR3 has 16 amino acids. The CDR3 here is CATSDDVASERDEQFF. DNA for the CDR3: TGTGCCACCAGTGATGATGTCGCTAGCGAGCGGGATGAGCAGTTCTTC.